Listed below are T cell receptor beta chains from one sample, sequenced in a study of cytomegalovirus exposure and HLA in healthy donors. Libraries were prepared by immunoSEQ multiplex PCR; TCRdb keeps only in-frame clonotypes and omits some of them. The sample holds some 76,000 clones, around 94% seen once. Sequencing used PBMCs. These receptors originate from a woman aged 18 to 35 in good health and CMV-seropositive. Both conserved end residues are part of each CDR3. Fields, in order: V gene, clone size, J gene, D gene, CDR3 DNA, CDR3 protein. The D gene is left open where the match is weak. Clone size is shown for a subset of rows, as once, few, many or a class of expanded clone.

>TRBV30|NA|TRBJ1-5|NA
TGTGCCTGGAGTGGGTCAGGGGTTAGCAATCAGCCCCAGCATTTT
CAWSGSGVSNQPQHF
>TRBV15|NA|TRBJ1-4|TRBD1
TGTGCCACCAGCGTTCGGACAGGGGACAATGAAAAACTGTTTTTT
CATSVRTGDNEKLFF
>TRBV5-6|once|TRBJ1-1|TRBD1
TGTGCCAGCAGCTTGGGGGACAGAAAAGCTTTCTTT
CASSLGDRKAFF
>TRBV27|few|TRBJ1-2|NA
TGTGCCAGCAAGGTGACAAAGGTAGATGGCTACACCTTC
CASKVTKVDGYTF
>TRBV7-3|NA|TRBJ1-5|NA
TGTGCCAGCAGCTTAAATCGGTATCAGCCCCAGCATTTT
CASSLNRYQPQHF
>TRBV28|NA|TRBJ2-7|NA
TGTGCCAGCAGCCTCTATTTAAGGGGCCAAGAGCAGTACTTC
CASSLYLRGQEQYF
>TRBV4-3|NA|TRBJ2-1|NA
TGCGCCAGCAGCCAAGCGTGGCAGGTTAGGAATGAGCAGTTCTTC
CASSQAWQVRNEQFF
>TRBV25-1|NA|TRBJ2-1|NA
TGTGCCAGCAGCTCTAGCGTCCCCTACAATGAGCAGTTCTTC
CASSSSVPYNEQFF
>TRBV7-6|NA|TRBJ2-1|NA
TGTGCCAGCAGCATCTTCAGCGGGTTCTACAATGAGCAGTTCTTC
CASSIFSGFYNEQFF
>TRBV28|NA|TRBJ1-2|TRBD1
TGTGCCAGCAGAGCGTCAGGGGGCGACTATGGCTACACCTTC
CASRASGGDYGYTF
>TRBV5-1|NA|TRBJ1-1|NA
TGCGCCAGCAGCTTAGGCAGGGAGGACACTGAAGCTTTCTTT
CASSLGREDTEAFF
>TRBV7-2|once|TRBJ1-1|NA
TGTGCCAGCAGCTTAGCTGGGCCGATGAACACTGAAGCTTTCTTT
CASSLAGPMNTEAFF
>TRBV7-9|NA|TRBJ2-7|NA
TGTGCCAGCAGCTCCTTTGGGGAGGGGGGTGAGCAGTACTTC
CASSSFGEGGEQYF
>TRBV18|NA|TRBJ2-3|TRBD2
TGTGCCAGTCGGACTAGCGGCGGCACAGATACGCAGTATTTT
CASRTSGGTDTQYF
>TRBV4-3|NA|TRBJ2-7|NA
TGCGCCAGCAGCCAAGGGGCGACAGGCTCCTACGAGCAGTACTTC
CASSQGATGSYEQYF
>TRBV18|NA|TRBJ1-1|TRBD1
TGTGCCAGCTCACGGGCCCGACAGGGCTTGAACACTGAAGCTTTCTTT
CASSRARQGLNTEAFF
>TRBV7-9|NA|TRBJ2-7|TRBD1
TGTGCCAGCAGCGGGGGACAGGGGTACGAGCAGTACTTC
CASSGGQGYEQYF
>TRBV5-5|NA|TRBJ2-2|NA
TGTGCCAGCAGCTTGCTACAGGGCCTCACCGGGGAGCTGTTTTTT
CASSLLQGLTGELFF
>TRBV7-2|few|TRBJ2-2|NA
TGTGCCAGCAGCTTAGAGCCCAACTTGTTCACCCTTACCGGGGAGCTGTTTTTT
CASSLEPNLFTLTGELFF
>TRBV21-1|NA|TRBJ2-7|NA
TGTGCCAGCAGTCCCTCCCTTACAGGGTACGAGCAGTACTTC
CASSPSLTGYEQYF
>TRBV19|NA|TRBJ2-2|TRBD2
TGTGCCAGTAGTATTTATCCGCTAGCGGCTCAGAGGACCGGGGAGCTGTTTTTT
CASSIYPLAAQRTGELFF
>TRBV4-2|NA|TRBJ2-5|TRBD2
TGTGCCAGCAGCCCTTCCAGCGGGGACCAAGAGACCCAGTACTTC
CASSPSSGDQETQYF
>TRBV7-9|NA|TRBJ1-2|TRBD1
TGTGCCAGCAGCTCCGGGACAGGGATCTATGGCTACACCTTC
CASSSGTGIYGYTF
>TRBV11-3|NA|TRBJ1-2|NA
TGTGCCAGCAGCCAGGACAGAACTAACTATGGCTACACCTTC
CASSQDRTNYGYTF
>TRBV4-3|few|TRBJ1-3|TRBD1
TGCGCCAGCAGCCAAGAAATGAACAGGGGAATCGGAAACACCATATATTTT
CASSQEMNRGIGNTIYF
>TRBV19|NA|TRBJ2-7|TRBD2
TGTGCCAGTAGTGGTTTAGCGGGGGACTTGTACGAGCAGTACTTC
CASSGLAGDLYEQYF
>TRBV7-3|NA|TRBJ2-1|NA
TGTGCCAGCAGCTTTGTTCCGGGAGCTAGTTCGATCTTC
CASSFVPGASSIF
>TRBV11-1|few|TRBJ1-5|NA
TGTGCCAGCAGCTTTGGGGAGGAACAGCCCCAGCATTTT
CASSFGEEQPQHF
>TRBV28|NA|TRBJ2-7|NA
TGTGCCAGCAGTTCTGGTAGCTCCTACGAGCAGTACTTC
CASSSGSSYEQYF
>TRBV28|NA|TRBJ2-4|TRBD1
TGTGCCAGCTCCCATAGGGGGCTGGCCAAAAACATTCAGTACTTC
CASSHRGLAKNIQYF
>TRBV11-2|once|TRBJ2-2|NA
TGTGCCAGCAGCTCTCCCGGGAACCTCGGCAGGGGTAACGGGGAGCTGTTTTTT
CASSSPGNLGRGNGELFF
>TRBV28|NA|TRBJ1-1|NA
TGTGCCAGCAGTTTATCCGTCAGTAACACTGAAGCTTTCTTT
CASSLSVSNTEAFF
>TRBV6-5|NA|TRBJ2-5|NA
TGTGCCAGCAGCCGGGCCCCAGCGGGCAAAGAGACCCAGTACTTC
CASSRAPAGKETQYF
>TRBV28|NA|TRBJ2-7|TRBD2
TGTGCCAGCGAGCGGGGGCCGGGGGGCGAGCAGTACTTC
CASERGPGGEQYF
>TRBV7-3|NA|TRBJ2-2|NA
TGTGCCAGCAGCTTGGGCGGGACCTACACCGGGGAGCTGTTTTTT
CASSLGGTYTGELFF
>TRBV29-1|NA|TRBJ2-3|NA
TGCAGCGTTGTTCCTGGCACAGATACGCAGTATTTT
CSVVPGTDTQYF
>TRBV5-4|NA|TRBJ2-7|TRBD1
TGTGCCAGCAGCTTCGTAGGGACAGCAAAATACGAGCAGTACTTC
CASSFVGTAKYEQYF
>TRBV5-1|NA|TRBJ2-7|NA
TGCGCCAGCAGCTTGGGGCAGGGGTCTACGAAGCAGTACTTC
CASSLGQGSTKQYF
>TRBV15|NA|TRBJ2-1|TRBD1
TGTGCCACCAGCAGATCGGCGGGACAGGGCTACAATGAGCAGTTCTTC
CATSRSAGQGYNEQFF
>TRBV18|NA|TRBJ1-1|TRBD1
TGTGCCAGCTCATCATTTATACAGGGGACGAACACTGAAGCTTTCTTT
CASSSFIQGTNTEAFF
>TRBV11-3|once|TRBJ2-7|NA
TGTGCCAGCAGCTTAGTCCCTCAGGAATATTACTTC
CASSLVPQEYYF
>TRBV4-3|NA|TRBJ2-2|TRBD2
TGCGCCAGCAGCTTGAGACTAGCGGGAGTCAACACCGGGGAGCTGTTTTTT
CASSLRLAGVNTGELFF
>TRBV5-1|NA|TRBJ2-5|TRBD1
TGCGCCAGCAGCCTTGGGACAGCCCAAGAGACCCAGTACTTC
CASSLGTAQETQYF
>TRBV5-4|NA|TRBJ1-3|TRBD1
TGTGCCAGCAGCTTGGTTGGGGACAGGCTCGGAAACACCATATATTTT
CASSLVGDRLGNTIYF
>TRBV7-3|NA|TRBJ1-1|NA
TGTGCCAGCAGCCCCAGGGTACGGGGGGAAATGAACACTGAAGCTTTCTTT
CASSPRVRGEMNTEAFF
>TRBV27|NA|TRBJ2-5|NA
TGTGCCAGCCGCGCTAGGCGGGAAGTAATGGAGACCCAGTACTTC
CASRARREVMETQYF
>TRBV28|NA|TRBJ2-7|TRBD2
TGTGCCAGCAGTTTAATTTCTAGCGGCCTCTACGAGCAGTACTTC
CASSLISSGLYEQYF
>TRBV27|NA|TRBJ1-1|TRBD1
TGTGCCAGCAGTCCCGGGACAGTCGGATCACAGGTGCGGGAAGCTTTCTTT
CASSPGTVGSQVREAFF
>TRBV14|NA|TRBJ2-1|TRBD2
TGTGCCAGCAGCCAAGATCCTACTAGCGGGGGGGCCAATGAGCAGTTCTTC
CASSQDPTSGGANEQFF
>TRBV7-8|NA|TRBJ2-1|TRBD2
TGTGCCAGCAGCTTAGGAGGGTCTAGCGGGGGTAATGAGCAGTTCTTC
CASSLGGSSGGNEQFF
>TRBV11-3|NA|TRBJ2-7|TRBD1
TGTGCCAGCAGCTTAGTAAGGACAGGGGACCACGAGCAGTACTTC
CASSLVRTGDHEQYF
>TRBV6-1|NA|TRBJ1-1|TRBD1
TGTGCCAGCAGTGAACAACTTCCGGGACAGGGTTCTGAAGCTTTCTTT
CASSEQLPGQGSEAFF
>TRBV7-9|NA|TRBJ1-4|TRBD1
TGTGCCAGCAGCCCGACAGGGTATTATGAAAAACTGTTTTTT
CASSPTGYYEKLFF
>TRBV9|once|TRBJ2-3|NA
TGTGCCAGCACTCCCCCCGGGGGGCTAAGCACAGATACGCAGTATTTT
CASTPPGGLSTDTQYF
>TRBV9|NA|TRBJ2-7|NA
TGTGCCAGCAGCGTAGCTACGGGGGACAGAACCTACGAGCAGTACTTC
CASSVATGDRTYEQYF
>TRBV2|NA|TRBJ1-6|TRBD1
TGTGCCAGCACCCGGACAGGGATTGATTCACCCCTCCACTTT
CASTRTGIDSPLHF
>TRBV19|NA|TRBJ1-2|NA
TGTGCCAGTAATCGGGAGGGCTGGGGCTATGGCTACACCTTC
CASNREGWGYGYTF
>TRBV7-9|NA|TRBJ2-1|NA
TGTGCCAGCAGCCTCGACAGGATCCATGAGCAGTTCTTC
CASSLDRIHEQFF
>TRBV20-1|NA|TRBJ2-3|TRBD2
TGCAGTGCTAGTAGCGGGGATACGCAGTATTTT
CSASSGDTQYF